Included here is one TCR beta chain sequence, with context. Its specificity is not known. The data stem from a study of cytomegalovirus exposure and HLA in healthy donors. In the PCR, 60 Vbeta and 13 Jbeta primers were used. The repertoire was sequenced with immunoSEQ multiplex PCR; TCRdb's copy has only in-frame clones and lacks some. The sample shows nearly 200,000 clones, about three quarters of them seen only once. General study findings and limits: Reportedly, cytomegalovirus status was diagnosed with high sensitivity and specificity.

Per the germline V gene, CDR1 is MNHNS and CDR2 is SASEGT. The CDR3 extends over 15 amino acids. Trimming removed 0 bases at V and 5 bases at J, with 10 bases between. Sequenced input: PBMCs. V and J are TRBV6-1 and TRBJ1-4, with D possibly TRBD1 on 5 matching bases. This receptor was identified in a woman aged 25 to 39 in good health and CMV-seropositive. The CDR3 here is CASSEASGGNEKLFF. In DNA form, the CDR3 reads TGTGCCAGCAGTGAAGCTTCGGGGGGGAATGAAAAACTGTTTTTT.